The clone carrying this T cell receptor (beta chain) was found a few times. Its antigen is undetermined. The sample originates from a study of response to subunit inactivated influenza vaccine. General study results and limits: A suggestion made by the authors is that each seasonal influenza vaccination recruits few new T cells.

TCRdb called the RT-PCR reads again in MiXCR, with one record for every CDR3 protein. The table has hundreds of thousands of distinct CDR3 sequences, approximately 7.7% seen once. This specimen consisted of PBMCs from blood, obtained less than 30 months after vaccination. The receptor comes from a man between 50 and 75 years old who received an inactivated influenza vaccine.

In nucleotides, the CDR3 is TGTGCCAGCATTCGACAGAGGGGGCGAGGAACTGAAGCTTTCTTT. Translating gives CASIRQRGRGTEAFF. V is TRBV6-1 and J is TRBJ1-1; 7 bases fit TRBD1. Germline V lookup: CDR1 MNHNS, CDR2 SASEGT. The CDR3 covers 15 residues. J was trimmed by 5 bases and V by 7 bases; bases with no gene match: 13.